The 13 T cell receptor beta chains given below trace back to one sample, sequenced in a study of blood T cell repertoires in COVID-19. Assay: immunoSEQ multiplex PCR; the TCRdb copy retains only in-frame clones and omits some. Of about 38,000 clones in the sample, under 90% are singletons; the top ten hold about 1.5%. The sequencing sample was made of peripheral blood. The receptors were gathered from a man in his sixties with COVID-19, enrolled during active disease.

This chain links TRBV4-1 with TRBJ2-2, with 13 bases identical to TRBD2. This CDR3 has 20 residues. V was pared by 0 bases and J by 1 base, with 8 bases of the junction left unmatched. Germline V lookup: CDR1 MGHRA, CDR2 YSYEKL. The CDR3, as DNA: TGCGCCAGCAGCCAAGAATTACTAGCGGGAGGGCCGCGGAACACCGGGGAGCTGTTTTTT. Its protein is CASSQELLAGGPRNTGELFF.

This clone was picked up one time. The genes are TRBV7-9 and TRBJ1-1; 8 bases are a match to TRBD1. CDR3 length: 16 amino acids. V was pared by 5 bases and J by 2 bases, with 10 bases of the junction left unmatched. The germline CDR1 and CDR2 sequences are SEHNR and FQNEAQ (reference sequence). CDR3 residues: CASSATQGARNTEAFF. The CDR3 bases are TGTGCCAGCAGCGCAACTCAGGGGGCGCGTAACACTGAAGCTTTCTTT. Supplemented by reference TRBV7-9 and TRBJ1-1, the full variable domain reads DTGVSQNPRHKITKRGQNVTFRCDPISEHNRLYWYRQTLGQGPEFLTYFQNEAQLEKSRLLSDRFSAERPKGSFSTLEIQRTEQGDSAMYLCASSATQGARNTEAFFGQGTRLTVV.

The chain is built from TRBV5-1 and TRBJ1-1; the D gene is possibly TRBD1 (6 bases). This CDR3 contains 16 residues. The germline CDR1 and CDR2 sequences are SGHRS and YFSETQ. The V gene lost 4 bases and the J gene lost 6 bases, with 22 bases spanning the gap. CDR3 nucleotides: TGCGCCAGCAGCGGGTCAGGGGACCCTGATGTCGCTGAAGCTTTCTTT. As protein: CASSGSGDPDVAEAFF.

V and J are TRBV6-1 and TRBJ1-5; 7 nucleotides line up with TRBD1. There are 17 residues in the CDR3. Germline CDR1 and CDR2: MNHNS and SASEGT. Unmatched junction bases numbered 11, after V lost 0 bases and J lost 6 bases. The DNA for the CDR3 is TGTGCCAGCAGTGAAGCCGCGCGGGACAGACCGCGTCAGCCCCAGCATTTT. As protein: CASSEAARDRPRQPQHF.

The chain combines TRBV5-4 with TRBJ1-1, with 7 bases aligning to TRBD1. The germline CDR1 and CDR2 sequences are SGHNT and YYREEE (reference sequence). This CDR3 has 13 amino acids. After removal of 0 bases from V and 7 bases from J, the junction contained 3 bases not matched to a gene. For the CDR3, the DNA is TGTGCCAGCAGCTTGGCAGGGGGAGGTGAAGCTTTCTTT. As protein: CASSLAGGGEAFF.

This clone occurred a few times. This chain uses TRBV6-1 with TRBJ2-7, with 8 bases fitting TRBD1. With V trimmed by 0 bases and J by 5 bases, 9 bases remained unmatched. The V gene's germline CDR1 is MNHNS and CDR2 SASEGT. The CDR3 length is 16 residues. The CDR3 reads CASSEALPGGRNEQYF. As DNA, the CDR3 is TGTGCCAGCAGTGAAGCGCTTCCAGGGGGCCGAAACGAGCAGTACTTC.

This clone was detected only once. CDR3 region: CASSFLQGAYNEQFF. Here the CDR3 DNA reads TGTGCCAGCAGCTTCTTACAGGGGGCCTACAATGAGCAGTTCTTC. V and J are TRBV7-8 and TRBJ2-1; 8 nucleotides match TRBD1. V dropped 3 bases and J dropped 2; count of bases not matched to a gene: 3. The germline gives CDR1 SGHVS, CDR2 FQNEAQ. The CDR3 sequence is 15 residues long.

This clone was counted a few times. The chain employs TRBV19 and TRBJ1-3; 8 bases are shared with TRBD1. The J segment lost 2 bases and the V segment lost 3 bases, leaving 3 bases of the junction unmatched. Germline lookup yields CDR1 LNHDA and CDR2 SQIVND (reference sequence). The CDR3 consists of 15 residues. The CDR3 spells CASSITGGTGNTIYF. In DNA form, the CDR3 reads TGTGCCAGTAGTATCACAGGGGGTACTGGAAACACCATATATTTT.

The chain links TRBV20-1 to TRBJ2-3, with D perhaps matching TRBD2 (6 bases). V lost 3 bases, J lost 0 bases, and 13 bases lay in between. The CDR3 covers 15 residues. The V gene's germline CDR1 is DFQATT and CDR2 SNEGSKA (reference sequence). Written as DNA, the CDR3 is TGCAGTGCTAGTCGGGCGGGACCCAGCACAGATACGCAGTATTTT. Its translation is CSASRAGPSTDTQYF.

The V and J genes are TRBV27 and TRBJ1-5; D gene unclear. Trimming pared 3 bases from V and 3 bases from J, leaving 9 bases between. CDR3 length: 14 residues. Per the germline V gene, CDR1 is MNHEY and CDR2 is SMNVEV (reference sequence). CDR3 DNA: TGTGCCAGCAGTTTGGAGGCCAACAATCAGCCCCAGCATTTT. Protein product: CASSLEANNQPQHF.

This chain links TRBV6-5 with TRBJ2-7, with D perhaps matching TRBD1 (6 bases). This CDR3 comprises 14 residues. V was trimmed by 6 bases and J by 4 bases, leaving 16 bases between them. The germline gives CDR1 MNHEY, CDR2 SVGAGI. CDR3 amino acids: CASRGAGTRYEQYF. Here the CDR3 DNA reads TGTGCCAGCAGGGGGGCCGGGACAAGGTACGAGCAGTACTTC.

This rearrangement joins TRBV5-1 to TRBJ2-7; 7 bases are shared with TRBD1. Germline V gene lookup returns CDR1 SGHRS and CDR2 YFSETQ. There are 15 residues in the CDR3. The V segment lost 0 bases and the J segment 5 bases; nucleotides outside the gene matches: 8. As DNA, the CDR3 is TGCGCCAGCAGCTTGGCTGGTGACAGGGCGCACGAGCAGTACTTC. Translation: CASSLAGDRAHEQYF.

The CDR3 sequence: CASSRTGGLGYGYTF. Here the CDR3 DNA reads TGTGCCAGCAGCCGAACAGGGGGTTTAGGCTATGGCTACACCTTC. The V gene is TRBV14, the J gene TRBJ1-2; 8 bases line up with TRBD1. The CDR3 loop spans 15 amino acids. The V gene end was trimmed by 4 bases and the J gene end by 4 bases; junction bases not matched to a gene: 8. CDR1 and CDR2 from the germline V gene are SGHDN and FVKESK. Looking up the rest from reference TRBV14 and TRBJ1-2 gives the full variable domain: EAGVTQFPSHSVIEKGQTVTLRCDPISGHDNLYWYRRVMGKEIKFLLHFVKESKQDESGMPNNRFLAERTGGTYSTLKVQPAELEDSGVYFCASSRTGGLGYGYTFGSGTRLTVV.